The 32 T cell receptor beta chains listed next were all sequenced from one sample in a study of blood T cells in healthy people across ages. Next came a second PCR, run for roughly 6 to 11 cycles, which used a sample-barcoded 5' primer along with a J-beta primer mix. Each CDR3 protein is one row after TCRdb ran MiXCR on the 5' RACE reads. This table holds over 950,000 distinct CDR3 sequences, about two fifths found once. Sample: blood. Receptors were obtained from a man aged 18 to 29 in good health.

The genes are TRBV4-2 and TRBJ1-6; 8 nucleotides match TRBD1. The CDR3 has 17 amino acids. Germline trimming cut 0 bases from V and 8 bases from J; bases unmatched to any gene: 9. Germline assignment: CDR1 LGHNA and CDR2 YNFKEQ. The CDR3 sequence: CASSQDAGTGSDSPLHF. The DNA for the CDR3 is TGTGCCAGCAGCCAAGATGCTGGGACAGGTAGCGATTCACCCCTCCACTTT.

The chain joins TRBV6-2 or TRBV6-3 to TRBJ1-1, with D maybe TRBD1 (5 bases). Germline V gene sequence: CDR1 MNHEY, CDR2 SVGEGT. Deletions cut 9 bases from V and 4 bases from J, with 24 bases between. The CDR3 has 16 residues. The CDR3 DNA is TGTGCCAGTGCAGACCGCCCAGGGTCGGGTGGCACTGAAGCTTTCTTT. Amino acids: CASADRPGSGGTEAFF.

In regard to this clonotype: Germline and junction disagree at one end, which may indicate a read error. The V gene is TRBV7-2, the J gene TRBJ2-7; D is perhaps TRBD2 (5 bases). The CDR3 sequence is 14 residues long. Germline V gene lookup returns CDR1 SGHTA and CDR2 FQGNSA. CDR3 amino acids: CVSSLAGKTYEQYF. CDR3 DNA: TGTGTCAGCAGCTTAGCCGGGAAAACCTACGAGCAGTACTTC.

This clonotype was counted only a few times. The chain carries TRBV6-4 and TRBJ1-5; 7 bases agree with TRBD1. The CDR3 extends over 15 amino acids. Germline loops: CDR1 MRHNA, CDR2 SNTAGT. J gave up 7 bases and V 4 bases, and 10 bases lay outside the gene matches. CDR3 in amino acids: CASSAPGGTIQPQHF. The CDR3 nucleotides are TGTGCCAGCAGTGCCCCAGGGGGTACGATACAGCCCCAGCATTTT.

CDR3 in DNA: TGTGCCAGCAGCTTGGTGACAGCCGATAATGAAAAACTGTTTTTT. Translation gives CASSLVTADNEKLFF. The chain is built from TRBV5-6 and TRBJ1-4; tentatively, D is TRBD1 (5 bases). The CDR3 totals 15 residues. V dropped 0 bases and J dropped 4 bases, with 10 bases sitting between them. CDR1 and CDR2 (germline): SGHDT, YYEEEE.

This chain uses TRBV3-1 with TRBJ1-1, with 10 bases fitting TRBD1. V shed 4 bases, J shed 5 bases, and the junction held 7 bases outside the gene matches. This CDR3 is built from 15 residues. CDR1 is LGHDT and CDR2 is YNNKEL in the germline V gene (reference sequence). CDR3 coding DNA: TGTGCCAGCAGCCCAGACAGGGGGCCGCGGACTGAAGCTTTCTTT. Residues: CASSPDRGPRTEAFF.

The rearrangement joins TRBV7-6 to TRBJ1-1; tentatively, D is TRBD1 (5 bases). Germline V gives CDR1 SGHVS, CDR2 FNYEAQ. The CDR3 is 14 residues long. Trimming cost V 0 bases and J 7 bases, with 12 bases left between them. CDR3 sequence: CASSLAGLKDEAFF. The CDR3 bases are TGTGCCAGCAGCTTAGCGGGACTGAAAGATGAAGCTTTCTTT.

The rearrangement joins TRBV6-2 or TRBV6-3 to TRBJ1-5; D is unresolved. The germline gives CDR1 MNHEY, CDR2 SVGEGT. The V end lost 5 bases, the J end lost 1 base, and 6 bases lay between the germline ends. This CDR3 has 13 residues. In nucleotides, the CDR3 is TGTGCCAGCAGTGACTGGAGCAATCAGCCCCAGCATTTT. Amino acids: CASSDWSNQPQHF.

CDR3 residues: CAIIGPNRGTGELFF. CDR3 nucleotides: TGTGCCATTATAGGACCAAACCGAGGGACCGGGGAGCTGTTTTTT. The V call is TRBV12-3 or TRBV12-4, the J call TRBJ2-2; D may be TRBD2 (5 bases). V shed 10 bases and J shed 5 bases, with 20 bases lying between them. CDR3 size: 15 residues.

The gene calls are TRBV9 and TRBJ2-3; no definite D call. Germline CDR1 reads SGDLS; CDR2 reads YYNGEE. V lost 4 bases to trimming and J lost 2 bases, with 11 bases between them. The CDR3 is made up of 14 amino acids. This chain's CDR3 is CASSPPTDTDTQYF. The CDR3 coding sequence is TGTGCCAGCAGCCCCCCAACCGACACAGATACGCAGTATTTT.

The CDR3 is CAAGATNEKLFF. CDR3 in DNA: TGTGCTGCAGGTGCAACTAATGAAAAACTGTTTTTT. The rearrangement links TRBV7-7 to TRBJ1-4; D remains unclear. The CDR3 consists of 12 residues. Germline V gene lookup returns CDR1 SSHAT and CDR2 FNYEAQ (reference sequence).

This chain joins TRBV5-6 and TRBJ2-5; D remains ambiguous. Trimming pared 4 bases from V and 2 bases from J, leaving 9 bases between. Germline assignment: CDR1 SGHDT and CDR2 YYEEEE. This CDR3 has 13 amino acids. The CDR3 bases are TGTGCCAGCAGCCATATAATACAAGAGACCCAGTACTTC. This codes for CASSHIIQETQYF.

The V call is TRBV2, the J call TRBJ1-5; D is possibly TRBD1 (6 bases). This CDR3 comprises 15 residues. The ends were cut back, 4 bases at V and 1 base at J, with 11 bases in the middle. From germline, CDR1 is SNHLY and CDR2 FYNNEI. The CDR3 loop is CASSVPGESNQPQHF. The CDR3 nucleotides are TGTGCCAGCAGTGTGCCAGGGGAGAGCAATCAGCCCCAGCATTTT.

This clonotype was seen only a few times. The genes are TRBV6-2 or TRBV6-3 and TRBJ1-5; 8 bases match TRBD1. The CDR3 length is 14 residues. Trimming cost V 5 bases and J 7 bases; bases outside gene matches: 7. Germline V lookup: CDR1 MNHEY, CDR2 SVGEGT. CDR3 protein: CASSPRTGRQPQHF. For the CDR3, the DNA is TGTGCCAGCAGTCCTAGGACAGGGCGACAGCCCCAGCATTTT.

The rearrangement joins TRBV10-3 to TRBJ1-1, with TRBD1 identical over 7 bases. This CDR3 is built from 15 residues. Germline CDR1 ENHRY, CDR2 SYGVKD. Germline trimming cut 3 bases from V and 1 base from J; bases unmatched to any gene: 5. In DNA form, the CDR3 reads TGTGCCATCAGTGATCCGAACAGGGGGAACACTGAAGCTTTCTTT. Translation gives CAISDPNRGNTEAFF.

A word on this clonotype: A junction end diverges from the germline sequence, so it may reflect a read error. The chain combines TRBV20-1 with TRBJ1-4; D is unresolved. This CDR3 has 16 residues. Germline CDR1 and CDR2: DFQATT and SNEGSKA (reference sequence). The CDR3 nucleotides are TGCAGTGTTAGAGATAAGGAGGGCCCAACTAATGAAAAACTGTTTTTT. Its translation is CSVRDKEGPTNEKLFF.

This clonotype was picked up a small number of times. Here the CDR3 reads CASSLAGTEEETQYF. DNA of the CDR3: TGCGCCAGCAGCTTAGCCGGGACAGAAGAAGAGACCCAGTACTTC. This chain connects TRBV5-1 to TRBJ2-5; 7 bases are shared with TRBD1. Germline V lookup: CDR1 SGHRS, CDR2 YFSETQ. V dropped 2 bases and J dropped 3; count of bases not matched to a gene: 7. The CDR3 loop spans 15 amino acids.

This clonotype appeared a few times. The chain uses TRBV6-5 and TRBJ2-2; D is perhaps TRBD1 (5 bases). The CDR3 has 16 residues. Germline V gene lookup returns CDR1 MNHEY and CDR2 SVGAGI. Trimming removed 0 bases at V and 9 bases at J, with 17 bases between. Here the CDR3 DNA reads TGTGCCAGCAGTTACTCGAGTACAGGCCCCGCTTGGGAGCTGTTTTTT. It codes for CASSYSSTGPAWELFF.

The rearrangement joins TRBV6-5 to TRBJ2-1; D perhaps matches TRBD2 (5 bases). The CDR3 has 14 residues. The germline V gene encodes CDR1 MNHEY and CDR2 SVGAGI. Between the trimmed V and J ends, which lost 5 bases and 4 bases, there was a span of 12 bases. The CDR3 coding sequence is TGTGCCAGCAGTCCCGGGATCACGTACAATGAGCAGTTCTTC. As protein: CASSPGITYNEQFF.

In this sample, this clonotype turned up a few times. V is TRBV5-1 and J is TRBJ2-5; D is uncertain. The end of the DNA is better explained by TRBJ2-7, so the J call may be wrong. Germline V lookup: CDR1 SGHRS, CDR2 YFSETQ. The CDR3 spans 12 residues. The CDR3 nucleotides read TGCGCCAGCAGCTTGGTCCCGAGCGAGCAGTACTTC. Residues: CASSLVPSEQYF.

The rearrangement uses TRBV9 and TRBJ1-1; 7 positions match TRBD1. Germline V gene sequence: CDR1 SGDLS, CDR2 YYNGEE. The ends lost 0 bases at V and 0 bases at J; junction bases unmatched: 5. The CDR3 consists of 16 residues. The chain's CDR3 is CASSVGWTGMNTEAFF. DNA for the CDR3: TGTGCCAGCAGCGTAGGTTGGACAGGAATGAACACTGAAGCTTTCTTT.

This clonotype was seen a few times. The chain links TRBV2 to TRBJ1-1; D gene uncertain. Germline V CDR1 and CDR2: SNHLY, FYNNEI. This CDR3 spans 14 amino acids. Trimming stripped 1 base from V and 0 bases from J, with 6 bases between. CDR3 sequence (DNA): TGTGCCAGCAGTGAAGTTAGCGTGAACACTGAAGCTTTCTTT. This codes for CASSEVSVNTEAFF.

In its sample, this clonotype was seen many times. This chain uses TRBV29-1 with TRBJ2-3; tentative D call: TRBD2 (6 bases). V was pared by 1 base and J by 3 bases, with 14 bases between. CDR1 is SQVTM, CDR2 ANQGSEA, per germline. There are 15 residues in the CDR3. CDR3 loop: CSVEGRGGATDTQYF. CDR3 bases: TGCAGCGTTGAAGGGAGGGGAGGTGCGACAGATACGCAGTATTTT.

This clonotype was found a few times. The chain couples TRBV27 to TRBJ2-3; D gene unclear. CDR3 size: 13 residues. Germline CDR1 MNHEY, CDR2 SMNVEV (reference sequence). The germline V and J ends were trimmed by 0 bases and 4 bases, with 5 bases remaining between them. CDR3 sequence (DNA): TGTGCCAGCAGTTTATCGTGGGCAGATACGCAGTATTTT. Its translation: CASSLSWADTQYF.

Details on this clonotype: Compared with germline, one end of the junction differs, possibly owing to a read error. J is TRBJ1-2 and V is TRBV19, with a possible D match to TRBD1 (6 bases). Germline V gene sequence: CDR1 LNHDA, CDR2 SQIVND (reference sequence). The CDR3 is 17 residues long. CDR3 loop: CASSTRQAGDENYGHTF. The CDR3 region has the DNA TGTGCCAGTAGTACAAGACAGGCCGGAGACGAAAACTATGGCCACACCTTC. The whole variable domain, filled in from reference TRBV19 and TRBJ1-2, reads DGGITQSPKYLFRKEGQNVTLSCEQNLNHDAMYWYRQDPGQGLRLIYYSQIVNDFQKGDIAEGYSVSREKKESFPLTVTSAQKNPTAFYLCASSTRQAGDENYGHTFGSGTRLTVV.

This clonotype has more than one count but fewer than ten. V is TRBV6-2 or TRBV6-3 and J is TRBJ2-7; TRBD1 matches at 7 bases. V shed 10 bases, J shed 2 bases, and the junction held 5 bases outside the gene matches. This CDR3 contains 12 residues. Germline lookup yields CDR1 MNHEY and CDR2 SVGEGT. DNA of the CDR3: TGTGCCACATCGGGACAGCCCTACGAGCAGTACTTC. Its protein product is CATSGQPYEQYF.

This clonotype turned up a few times. This chain joins TRBV12-3 or TRBV12-4 and TRBJ2-1; a possible D gene is TRBD2 (6 bases). V dropped 1 base and J dropped 8 bases, with 12 bases sitting between them. The CDR3 extends over 14 amino acids. CDR3 residues: CASSLEEGIYEQFF. DNA for the CDR3: TGTGCCAGCAGTTTAGAGGAGGGGATCTATGAGCAGTTCTTC.

With respect to this clonotype: The junction shows a germline mismatch at one end, possibly a read error. The chain carries TRBV5-1 and TRBJ2-3; TRBD1 matches 7 bases. The CDR3 totals 16 residues. Germline V gene sequence: CDR1 SGHRS, CDR2 YFSETQ. The DNA for the CDR3 is TGCGCCGGCAGGGCGACACAGGGGTACATCACAGATACGCAGTATTTT. Translating gives CAGRATQGYITDTQYF.

As concerns this clonotype: A much larger clone sits a single nucleotide away, making a read error possible. The V and J genes are TRBV5-1 and TRBJ2-3; tentatively, D is TRBD2 (5 bases). V gave up 2 bases and J gave up 7 bases, with 11 bases separating them. Germline-derived CDR1 and CDR2 are SGHRS and YFSETQ. The CDR3 spans 13 residues. The CDR3, as DNA: TGCGCCAGCAGCTTACTAGGTGGATATACGCAGTATTTT. As protein: CASSLLGGYTQYF.

Of note for this clonotype: Since the CDR3 does not end with the conserved phenylalanine or tryptophan, this likely comes from a read error. The chain uses TRBV12-3 or TRBV12-4 and TRBJ2-1; 8 bases align to TRBD1. The V and J ends lost 7 bases and 7 bases, in that order; junction bases with no gene match: 15. This CDR3 comprises 16 residues. This CDR3 reads CASIPSWIRGQNEQFL. The CDR3 DNA reads TGTGCCAGCATCCCCAGCTGGATCAGGGGGCAGAATGAGCAGTTCCTC.

This clonotype has a handful of counts. The J gene is TRBJ2-3, the V gene TRBV29-1, with D possibly called TRBD1 or TRBD2 (7 bases each). With 6 bases removed from V and 4 bases from J, the gap between germline ends came to 14 bases. The CDR3 covers 13 residues. The germline V gene has CDR1 SQVTM and CDR2 ANQGSEA. CDR3 bases: TGCAGCGTCGGGGGGACAGTAGCAGATACGCAGTATTTT. This codes for CSVGGTVADTQYF.

This clonotype was seen more than once but under ten times. V gene TRBV12-3 or TRBV12-4 combines with J gene TRBJ1-1; TRBD1 might be the D (6 bases). Trimming took off 5 bases at V and 3 bases at J, with 10 bases between the two ends. The CDR3 has 13 residues. The CDR3 loop reads CASSNTGYTEAFF. Written as DNA, the CDR3 is TGTGCCAGCAGTAATACAGGGTACACTGAAGCTTTCTTT.